The 31 T cell receptor beta chains given below trace back to one sample, sequenced in a study of OX40 agonist ivuxolimab in advanced cancers. Data came from immunoSEQ multiplex PCR; TCRdb stores just in-frame clones and leaves some out. The top ten clones hold 13% of a sample with about 79,000 clones, 85% to 90% of them seen once. The sample in question was CD4+ or CD8+ T cells sorted from blood, obtained in a trial of the OX40 agonist ivuxolimab. The source of these receptors is an adult with an advanced solid tumor such as melanoma, head and neck, liver or kidney cancer.

The chain has TRBV19 and TRBJ2-7; TRBD1 matches 8 bases. The ends lost 4 bases at V and 2 bases at J; junction bases unmatched: 7. The CDR3 length is 15 residues. Germline lookup yields CDR1 LNHDA and CDR2 SQIVND (reference sequence). This CDR3 reads CASSTTGTGPYEQYF. In DNA form, the CDR3 reads TGTGCCAGTAGTACTACCGGGACAGGACCCTACGAGCAGTACTTC. Drawing the rest from reference TRBV19 and TRBJ2-7, the complete variable domain is DGGITQSPKYLFRKEGQNVTLSCEQNLNHDAMYWYRQDPGQGLRLIYYSQIVNDFQKGDIAEGYSVSREKKESFPLTVTSAQKNPTAFYLCASSTTGTGPYEQYFGPGTRLTVT.

CDR3 sequence reads: CAWSVPTSGSYNEQFF. CDR3 coding DNA: TGTGCCTGGAGTGTCCCGACTAGCGGCTCCTACAATGAGCAGTTCTTC. V gene TRBV30 combines with J gene TRBJ2-1; 9 bases are a match to TRBD2. The CDR3 loop spans 16 amino acids. Germline V gene sequence: CDR1 GTSNPN, CDR2 SVGIG (reference sequence). V shed 0 bases, J shed 0 bases, and the junction held 3 bases outside the gene matches.

This chain links TRBV1 with TRBJ1-1; the tabulated D call, TRBD1, remains unverified against the DNA. TRBV1 is given as a pseudogene. The CDR3 spans 18 residues. The CDR3 DNA reads as TGCACCAGCAGCTCCCGGACAGGCCCGCTCCGATTGAACACTGAAGCTTTCTTT. This gives the protein CTSSSRTGPLRLNTEAFF.

The chain recombines TRBV29-1 with TRBJ2-1, with 11 bases identical to TRBD2. The trim removed 6 bases at V and 6 bases at J, leaving 10 bases unmatched. Germline CDR1 SQVTM, CDR2 ANQGSEA. CDR3 length: 15 residues. DNA of the CDR3: TGCAGCGTCCGGAGACTAGCGGGATCCCCCAATGAGCAGTTCTTC. It is translated as CSVRRLAGSPNEQFF.

The V and J genes are TRBV2 and TRBJ2-3; 9 bases line up with TRBD1. CDR3 length: 14 amino acids. Losses at the gene ends were 6 bases for V and 3 bases for J; bases not matched to a gene: 4. Germline loops: CDR1 SNHLY, CDR2 FYNNEI. CDR3 residues: CASSRDRATDTQYF. The CDR3 DNA is TGTGCCAGCAGCCGGGACAGGGCGACAGATACGCAGTATTTT.

The genes are TRBV6-6 and TRBJ2-5, with D possibly being TRBD1 or TRBD2 (7 bases each). The J call may be mistaken, given a closer DNA end match to TRBJ2-7. The length of the CDR3 is 13 residues. The germline CDR1 and CDR2 sequences are MNHNY and SVGAGI (reference sequence). CDR3 in amino acids: CASTGEGAYEQYF. The CDR3 nucleotides are TGTGCCAGCACCGGGGAGGGGGCGTACGAGCAGTACTTC.

The rearrangement joins TRBV7-9 to TRBJ2-3; D not resolved. Trimming stripped 4 bases from V and 4 bases from J, with 6 bases between. The CDR3 covers 12 residues. CDR1 is SEHNR, CDR2 FQNEAQ, per germline (reference sequence). This CDR3 is CASSSSSDTQYF. The CDR3 bases are TGTGCCAGCAGCTCCTCTTCAGATACGCAGTATTTT. Complete variable domain (other parts from reference TRBV7-9 and TRBJ2-3): DTGVSQNPRHKITKRGQNVTFRCDPISEHNRLYWYRQTLGQGPEFLTYFQNEAQLEKSRLLSDRFSAERPKGSFSTLEIQRTEQGDSAMYLCASSSSSDTQYFGPGTRLTVL.

V usage is TRBV6-5 and J usage is TRBJ1-2; no definite D call. From germline, CDR1 is MNHEY and CDR2 SVGAGI. This CDR3 comprises 15 residues. V shed 2 bases and J shed 2 bases, with 12 bases lying between them. The CDR3 region has the DNA TGTGCCAGCAGTTACGATTCGGCCAGCAACTATGGCTACACCTTC. As protein: CASSYDSASNYGYTF.

V and J are TRBV13 and TRBJ2-7; 9 nucleotides line up with TRBD2. The CDR3 runs to 18 residues. V dropped 5 bases and J dropped 1; count of bases not matched to a gene: 15. The germline gives CDR1 PRHDT, CDR2 FYEKMQ (reference sequence). The CDR3: CASSPPGMREGLSYEQYF. For the CDR3, the DNA is TGTGCCAGCAGCCCCCCTGGTATGCGGGAGGGCCTATCCTACGAGCAGTACTTC.

The chain links TRBV4-1 to TRBJ2-7, with 8 bases lining up with TRBD1. This CDR3 contains 15 residues. The germline V gene encodes CDR1 MGHRA and CDR2 YSYEKL. V lost 2 bases, J lost 3 bases, and 6 bases stayed unmatched. The CDR3 sequence: CASSQYSGTGYEQYF. DNA of the CDR3: TGCGCCAGCAGCCAATATTCCGGGACAGGCTACGAGCAGTACTTC.

The chain carries TRBV5-1 and TRBJ2-3; a weak D match, TRBD2 (6 bases). The CDR3 contains 16 residues. V lost 2 bases and J 1 base, leaving 14 bases between the germline ends. Looked up from germline, CDR1 is SGHRS and CDR2 is YFSETQ. Here the CDR3 reads CASSFLRSSGTDTQYF. The CDR3 DNA reads TGCGCCAGCAGCTTTTTGCGCTCTAGCGGCACAGATACGCAGTATTTT.

The V call is TRBV5-4, the J call TRBJ2-3, with 11 bases aligning to TRBD2. CDR1 is SGHNT, CDR2 YYREEE, per germline (reference sequence). Germline trimming cut 7 bases from V and 1 base from J; bases unmatched to any gene: 14. CDR3 size: 18 residues. This chain's CDR3 is CASSQGLAGTTGTDTQYF. CDR3 coding DNA: TGTGCCAGCTCCCAAGGACTAGCGGGCACCACTGGCACAGATACGCAGTATTTT.

V and J are TRBV4-2 and TRBJ2-5, with 15 bases aligning to TRBD2. The trim removed 4 bases at V and 5 bases at J, leaving 8 bases unmatched. Germline lookup yields CDR1 LGHNA and CDR2 YNFKEQ. The CDR3 contains 17 residues. CDR3 in amino acids: CASSPWTSGRVWETQYF. CDR3 coding DNA: TGTGCCAGCAGCCCGTGGACTAGCGGGAGGGTATGGGAGACCCAGTACTTC.

V is TRBV5-1 and J is TRBJ2-1, with a tentative D call TRBD2 (5 bases). The CDR3 has 13 residues. The V gene lost 4 bases and the J gene lost 5 bases, with 10 bases spanning the gap. Germline V gene sequence: CDR1 SGHRS, CDR2 YFSETQ. CDR3 nucleotide sequence: TGCGCCAGCAGCGTGGGAGCCCACAATGAGCAGTTCTTC. Translated: CASSVGAHNEQFF.

J is TRBJ2-5 and V is TRBV29-1; 8 positions agree with TRBD1. Germline-derived CDR1 and CDR2 are SQVTM and ANQGSEA. With 2 bases clipped from V and 5 bases from J, the junction kept 4 bases outside the gene matches. The CDR3 covers 13 residues. The CDR3 DNA is TGCAGCGTTGAACAGGGGGCTTATGAGACCCAGTACTTC. Translating gives CSVEQGAYETQYF.

The chain links TRBV6-6 to TRBJ2-7; possibly TRBD1 for D (5 bases). Germline V gene data show CDR1 as MNHNY and CDR2 as SVGAGI (reference sequence). Trimming took 1 base from V and 5 from J, leaving 9 bases between them. The length of the CDR3 is 13 residues. The CDR3 loop is CASSYLAGNEQYF. Written as DNA, the CDR3 is TGTGCCAGCAGTTACTTGGCAGGGAACGAGCAGTACTTC.

The V and J genes are TRBV2 and TRBJ2-7, with D possibly being TRBD2 (5 bases). The length of the CDR3 is 13 residues. Germline values: CDR1 SNHLY, CDR2 FYNNEI. Trimming cost V 7 bases and J 4 bases, with 14 bases left between them. The CDR3 sequence: CASIGEPSYEQYF. The CDR3 DNA follows: TGTGCCAGCATCGGGGAACCATCGTACGAGCAGTACTTC. The full variable domain, its missing parts supplied by reference TRBV2 and TRBJ2-7, is EPEVTQTPSHQVTQMGQEVILRCVPISNHLYFYWYRQILGQKVEFLVSFYNNEISEKSEIFDDQFSVERPDGSNFTLKIRSTKLEDSAMYFCASIGEPSYEQYFGPGTRLTVT.

This clone appeared a single time. This chain connects TRBV5-6 to TRBJ2-7, with D hard to call. Germline V gene lookup returns CDR1 SGHDT and CDR2 YYEEEE. This CDR3 spans 14 amino acids. The V end lost 0 bases, the J end lost 0 bases, and 7 bases lay between the germline ends. Here the CDR3 DNA reads TGTGCCAGCAGCTTGGGGTCCTACTCCTACGAGCAGTACTTC. This translates into CASSLGSYSYEQYF.

The sample holds one count of this clone. This sequence joins TRBV2 and TRBJ2-5, with D unresolved. Trimming stripped 7 bases from V and 5 bases from J, with 14 bases between. Germline V CDR1 and CDR2: SNHLY, FYNNEI. The CDR3 contains 13 residues. Here the CDR3 DNA reads TGTGCCAGCATAGTAGGTAGAGATGAGACCCAGTACTTC. Translation: CASIVGRDETQYF.

This chain joins TRBV9 and TRBJ2-7, with 10 positions matching TRBD2. Germline V lookup: CDR1 SGDLS, CDR2 YYNGEE. The CDR3 contains 18 residues. V gave up 0 bases and J gave up 2 bases; unmatched junction bases: 11. CDR3 sequence: CASSVDPSGLAAPYEQYF. CDR3 DNA sequence: TGTGCCAGCAGCGTAGATCCAAGCGGACTAGCGGCACCCTACGAGCAGTACTTC.

The gene calls are TRBV19 and TRBJ1-5; D call uncertain. The CDR3 loop spans 15 amino acids. Trimming removed 3 bases from V and 7 bases from J, with 16 bases in between. Germline V gene data show CDR1 as LNHDA and CDR2 as SQIVND (reference sequence). CDR3 loop: CASSILEALWQPQHF. The CDR3 DNA reads TGTGCCAGTAGTATTCTAGAAGCCCTCTGGCAGCCCCAGCATTTT.

This sequence joins TRBV7-9 and TRBJ2-1; TRBD1 is a possible D gene (6 bases). CDR1 is SEHNR and CDR2 is FQNEAQ in the germline V gene (reference sequence). Trimming took off 4 bases at V and 6 bases at J, with 16 bases between the two ends. The length of the CDR3 is 15 residues. The CDR3 nucleotides read TGTGCCAGCAGCTACGATGGGGGCTTCTTCAATGAGCAGTTCTTC. Protein: CASSYDGGFFNEQFF.

This chain links TRBV19 with TRBJ2-5; possible D gene TRBD1, 5 bases. The V gene's germline CDR1 is LNHDA and CDR2 SQIVND (reference sequence). There are 14 residues in the CDR3. V dropped 1 base and J dropped 1 base, with 7 bases sitting between them. The CDR3 region is CASSIGRGQETQYF. In DNA form, the CDR3 reads TGTGCCAGTAGTATAGGAAGGGGCCAAGAGACCCAGTACTTC.

V is TRBV6-6 and J is TRBJ1-1; weak D call: TRBD1 (5 bases). With 2 bases removed from V and 8 bases from J, the gap between germline ends came to 21 bases. This CDR3 spans 16 amino acids. In germline, CDR1 is MNHNY, CDR2 SVGAGI (reference sequence). CDR3 protein: CASSYVSLTEGEEAFF. CDR3 coding DNA: TGTGCCAGCAGTTACGTTTCTCTTACTGAAGGGGAGGAAGCTTTCTTT.

V usage is TRBV10-1 and J usage is TRBJ2-1; D ambiguous. The CDR3 has 15 amino acids. Trimming took 4 bases from V and 2 from J, leaving 12 bases between them. Germline loops: CDR1 WNHNN, CDR2 SYGVQD (reference sequence). CDR3 region: CASSVEQMAYNEQFF. Here the CDR3 DNA reads TGCGCCAGCAGTGTTGAGCAAATGGCCTACAATGAGCAGTTCTTC.

This clone has more than one count but fewer than ten. The rearrangement links TRBV11-2 to TRBJ1-1, with D hard to call. CDR1 is SGHAT and CDR2 is FQNNGV in the germline V gene. The CDR3 spans 13 residues. Trimming stripped 0 bases from V and 6 bases from J, with 8 bases between. In DNA, the CDR3 is TGTGCCAGCAGCTTAGAACTCGCTTCTGAAGCTTTCTTT. Translated: CASSLELASEAFF.

This chain connects TRBV5-1 to TRBJ2-6, with D hard to call. The germline V gene encodes CDR1 SGHRS and CDR2 YFSETQ. The CDR3 runs 14 residues. V was clipped by 0 bases and J by 2 bases, with 3 bases between them. The CDR3 DNA reads TGCGCCAGCAGCTTGGGTGCTGGGGCCAACGTCCTGACTTTC. Its protein product is CASSLGAGANVLTF.

The gene calls are TRBV10-2 and TRBJ2-7; 14 bases match TRBD2. Germline lookup yields CDR1 WSHSY and CDR2 SAAADI. The CDR3 covers 15 residues. V trimming: 4 bases; J trimming: 2 bases; junction bases outside the gene matches: 1. The CDR3 DNA follows: TGCGCCAGCAGTGGACTAGCGGGAGGGCCCTACGAGCAGTACTTC. This codes for CASSGLAGGPYEQYF.

V and J are TRBV19 and TRBJ2-6, with D possibly matching TRBD2 (6 bases). CDR3 length: 14 amino acids. Trimming took off 5 bases at V and 2 bases at J, with 7 bases between the two ends. From germline, CDR1 is LNHDA and CDR2 SQIVND (reference sequence). CDR3 loop: CASSWGAGANVLTF. The CDR3, as DNA: TGTGCCAGTAGTTGGGGGGCTGGGGCCAACGTCCTGACTTTC.

CDR3 coding DNA: TGCAGCGTTGGGACACTAGAAGCTTTCTTT. Translating it yields CSVGTLEAFF. V usage is TRBV29-1 and J usage is TRBJ1-1, with D maybe TRBD1 (5 bases). Germline V gene sequence: CDR1 SQVTM, CDR2 ANQGSEA. The CDR3 has 10 amino acids. V lost 4 bases to trimming and J lost 8 bases, with 8 bases between them.

The chain is built from TRBV28 and TRBJ1-3; no definite D call. CDR3 length equals 14 residues. V was clipped by 6 bases and J by 2 bases, with 11 bases between them. Germline V gene sequence: CDR1 MDHEN, CDR2 SYDVKM. CDR3 loop: CASRNGGPGNTIYF. The CDR3 bases are TGTGCCAGCAGGAATGGTGGGCCTGGAAACACCATATATTTT.